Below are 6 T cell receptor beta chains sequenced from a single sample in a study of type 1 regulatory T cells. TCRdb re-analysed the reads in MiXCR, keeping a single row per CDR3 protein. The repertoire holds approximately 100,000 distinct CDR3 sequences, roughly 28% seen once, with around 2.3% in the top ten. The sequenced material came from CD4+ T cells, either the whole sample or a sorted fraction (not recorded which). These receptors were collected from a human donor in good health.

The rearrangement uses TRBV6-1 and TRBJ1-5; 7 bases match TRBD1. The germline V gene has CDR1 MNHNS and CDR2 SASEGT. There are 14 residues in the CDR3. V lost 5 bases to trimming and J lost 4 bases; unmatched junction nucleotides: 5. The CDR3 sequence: CASSSQGGNQPQHF. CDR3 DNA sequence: TGTGCCAGCAGTTCTCAGGGGGGGAATCAGCCCCAGCATTTT.

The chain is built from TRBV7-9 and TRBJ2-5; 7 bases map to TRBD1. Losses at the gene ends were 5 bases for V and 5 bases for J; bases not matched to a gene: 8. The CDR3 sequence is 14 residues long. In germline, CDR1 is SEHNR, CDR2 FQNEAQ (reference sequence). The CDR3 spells CASSKGQWEETQYF. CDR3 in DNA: TGTGCCAGCAGCAAGGGACAGTGGGAGGAGACCCAGTACTTC.

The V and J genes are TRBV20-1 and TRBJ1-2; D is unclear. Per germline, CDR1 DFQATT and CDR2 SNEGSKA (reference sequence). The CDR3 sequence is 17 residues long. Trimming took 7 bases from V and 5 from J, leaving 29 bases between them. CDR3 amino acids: CSVPTVNPGFLWYGYTF. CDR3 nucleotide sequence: TGCAGTGTCCCCACGGTTAACCCGGGTTTTCTTTGGTATGGCTACACCTTC.

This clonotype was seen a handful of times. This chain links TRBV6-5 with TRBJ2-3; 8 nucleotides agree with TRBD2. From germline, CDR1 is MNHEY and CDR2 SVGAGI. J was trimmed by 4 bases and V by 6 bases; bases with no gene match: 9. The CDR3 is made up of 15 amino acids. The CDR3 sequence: CASSEPGLEADTQYF. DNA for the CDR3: TGTGCCAGCAGCGAACCGGGACTAGAAGCAGATACGCAGTATTTT.

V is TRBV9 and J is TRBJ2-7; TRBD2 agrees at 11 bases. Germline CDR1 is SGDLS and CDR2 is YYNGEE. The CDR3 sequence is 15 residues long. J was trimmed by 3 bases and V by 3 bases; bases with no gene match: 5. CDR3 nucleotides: TGTGCCAGCAGCGGCGAACTAGCGGGAGTCTACGAGCAGTACTTC. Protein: CASSGELAGVYEQYF.

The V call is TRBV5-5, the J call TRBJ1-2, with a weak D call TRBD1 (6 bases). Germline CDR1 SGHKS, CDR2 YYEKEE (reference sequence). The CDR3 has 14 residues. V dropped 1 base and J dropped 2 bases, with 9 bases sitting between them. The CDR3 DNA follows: TGTGCCAGCAGCTTGTCGCAGGGGAACTATGGCTACACCTTC. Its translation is CASSLSQGNYGYTF.